This TCR beta chain was captured in a study of naive and memory T cell subsets. The SP2 primer and nested alpha and beta constant region primers amplified ligated cDNA in four rounds. For blood and skin samples, reverse transcription used TCR alpha and beta constant primers. TCRdb reanalysed the UMI-ligation and nested PCR reads using MiXCR and keeps one entry per CDR3 protein. The sample contains about 37,000 distinct CDR3 sequences, approximately 11% of which appear only once. Overall study findings and caveats: Potentially, T cell activation and differentiation skew this RNA-based measurement. More TCRs at tuberculin sites were read as hypersensitivity T cell infiltration.

This clonotype was counted many times. What it binds is not known. Treatment here: skin biopsy from PPD injection site in Mantoux-positive individual. An oligonucleotide containing a UMI was ligated to the 3' end of TCR cDNA. Skin biopsies came from PPD injection sites in Mantoux-positive individuals. The specimen was skin, collected from a tuberculin skin test site. This TCR was sampled from an adult in good health.

This chain's CDR3 is CASRHRDSYEQYF. In nucleotides, the CDR3 is TGTGCCAGCAGACACAGGGACTCCTACGAGCAGTACTTC. The chain couples TRBV6-5 to TRBJ2-7, with D possibly being TRBD1 (6 bases). Germline CDR1 MNHEY, CDR2 SVGAGI. V dropped 6 bases and J dropped 0 bases, with 9 bases sitting between them. This CDR3 is 13 amino acids long.